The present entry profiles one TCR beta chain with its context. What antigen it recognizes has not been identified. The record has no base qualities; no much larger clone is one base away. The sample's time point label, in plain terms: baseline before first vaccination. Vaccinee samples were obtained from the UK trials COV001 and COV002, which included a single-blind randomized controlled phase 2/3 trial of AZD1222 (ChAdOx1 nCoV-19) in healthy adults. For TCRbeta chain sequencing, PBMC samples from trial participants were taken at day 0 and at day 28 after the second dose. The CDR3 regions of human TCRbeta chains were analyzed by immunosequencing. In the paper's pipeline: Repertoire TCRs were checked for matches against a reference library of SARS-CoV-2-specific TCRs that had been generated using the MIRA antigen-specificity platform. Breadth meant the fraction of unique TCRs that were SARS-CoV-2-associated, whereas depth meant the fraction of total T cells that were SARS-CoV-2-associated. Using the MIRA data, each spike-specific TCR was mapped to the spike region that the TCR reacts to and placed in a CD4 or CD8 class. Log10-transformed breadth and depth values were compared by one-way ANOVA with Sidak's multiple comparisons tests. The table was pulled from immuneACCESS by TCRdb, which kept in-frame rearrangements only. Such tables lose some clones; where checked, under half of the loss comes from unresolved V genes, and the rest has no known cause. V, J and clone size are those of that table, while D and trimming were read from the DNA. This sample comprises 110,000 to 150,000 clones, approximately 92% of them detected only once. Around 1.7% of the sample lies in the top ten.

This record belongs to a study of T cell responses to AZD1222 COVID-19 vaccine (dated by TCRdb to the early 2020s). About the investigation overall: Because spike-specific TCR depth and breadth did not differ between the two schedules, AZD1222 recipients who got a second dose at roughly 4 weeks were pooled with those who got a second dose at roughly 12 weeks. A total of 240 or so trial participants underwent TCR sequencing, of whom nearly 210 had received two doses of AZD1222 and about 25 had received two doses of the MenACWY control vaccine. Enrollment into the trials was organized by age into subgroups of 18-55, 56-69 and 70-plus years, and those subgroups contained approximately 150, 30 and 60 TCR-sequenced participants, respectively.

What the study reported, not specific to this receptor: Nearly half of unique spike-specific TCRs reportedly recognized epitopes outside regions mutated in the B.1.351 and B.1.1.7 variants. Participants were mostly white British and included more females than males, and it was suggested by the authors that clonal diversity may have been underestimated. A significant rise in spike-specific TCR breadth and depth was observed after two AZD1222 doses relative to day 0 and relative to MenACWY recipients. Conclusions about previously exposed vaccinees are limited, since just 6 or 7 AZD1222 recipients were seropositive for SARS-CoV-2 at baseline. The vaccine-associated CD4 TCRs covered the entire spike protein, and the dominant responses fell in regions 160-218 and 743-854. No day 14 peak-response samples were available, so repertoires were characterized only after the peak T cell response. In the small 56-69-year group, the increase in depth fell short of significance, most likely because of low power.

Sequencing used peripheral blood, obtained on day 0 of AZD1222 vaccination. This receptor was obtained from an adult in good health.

The CDR3 is CASGWTGNTQYF. At the DNA level, the sequence is TGTGCCAGCGGATGGACAGGGAATACGCAGTATTTT. The chain employs TRBV5-8 and TRBJ2-3, with 8 bases aligning to TRBD1. CDR1 SGHTS and CDR2 YDEGEE are derived from the germline V gene. V is trimmed back by 7 bases and J by 7 bases, and the junction contains 5 bases that no gene match accounts for. The CDR3 goes from the cysteine to the phenylalanine over 12 residues. The retained sequence is limited to the CDR3, 36 bases, with the frame set at the first base.